This section outlines one T cell receptor (beta chain) sequence together with its context. These data come from a study of blood T cell repertoires in COVID-19. Whole-study context: Some COVID-19 samples were acute and others convalescent; all came from the United States, Italy and Spain. From T cells, B-cell-depleted T cells, or PBMCs came the material, which was cDNA or gDNA.

Germline CDR1 is SGHNT and CDR2 is YYREEE (reference sequence). The length of the CDR3 is 15 residues. Trimming shortened V by 5 bases and J by 9 bases, and 18 bases separated the two germline ends. Authors' analysis steps: Reference gene primer amplification yielded estimated nucleated cell counts. TCRdb's table, derived via immunoSEQ multiplex PCR, lists solely in-frame clones and lacks some. The V and J calls and clone size come from that table; D and trimming were worked out from the DNA. The sample records about 100,000 clones, approximately 90% being singletons. The sequenced sample consisted of peripheral blood. The rearrangement links TRBV5-4 to TRBJ1-6; D may be TRBD1 (6 bases). The receptor was isolated from a man aged 50 to 60 with active COVID-19. CDR3 region: CASSAMDSPISPLHF. CDR3 DNA sequence: TGTGCCAGCAGTGCTATGGACAGCCCCATTTCACCCCTCCACTTT.